The 6 T cell receptor beta chains below come from one sample, sequenced in a study of post-analysis software for immune sequencing data. Study observations and caveats: There were five or six TRBV segments more frequent in patients than controls, and TRBV5-6, TRBV5-1 and TRBV20-1 were among them.

Unique molecular identifiers had been added to the TCR beta cDNA libraries. In TCRdb, the PCR reads were re-called with MiXCR into one record per CDR3 protein. This table has hundreds of thousands of distinct CDR3 sequences, 25% to 30% appearing once. Their specific antigens are unknown. The sequencing input was blood. The receptor source for this set is a girl aged 10 to 17 with multiple sclerosis.

The rearrangement links TRBV12-3 or TRBV12-4 to TRBJ2-3; D perhaps matches TRBD2 (6 bases). CDR3 length: 16 residues. V was trimmed by 3 bases and J by 3 bases, leaving 16 bases between them. DNA of the CDR3: TGTGCCAGCAGTTTCCCGACTAGTGAAGATACAGATACGCAGTATTTT. Translating gives CASSFPTSEDTDTQYF.

This clonotype was seen repeatedly, ten times or more. The chain is built from TRBV20-1 and TRBJ2-1; D possibly matches TRBD1 or TRBD2 (5 bases each). This CDR3 has 14 residues. Per germline, CDR1 DFQATT and CDR2 SNEGSKA (reference sequence). With 4 bases removed from V and 5 bases from J, the gap between germline ends came to 15 bases. The CDR3 nucleotides read TGCAGTGCTAACCGGCCTGGGGGAAACAATGAGCAGTTCTTC. This gives the protein CSANRPGGNNEQFF.

The chain carries TRBV29-1 and TRBJ2-1; TRBD2 matches at 7 bases. Germline V gives CDR1 SQVTM, CDR2 ANQGSEA. The CDR3 loop spans 15 amino acids. The J segment lost 0 bases and the V segment lost 8 bases, leaving 10 bases of the junction unmatched. The CDR3 here is CSSNSGTTSYNEQFF. For the CDR3, the DNA is TGCAGCTCCAACTCCGGGACTACCTCCTACAATGAGCAGTTCTTC.

This clonotype was recorded only once. This chain joins TRBV7-9 and TRBJ2-7; tentative D call: TRBD2 (6 bases). CDR3 size: 14 residues. The V end was cut by 5 bases, the J end by 7 bases, with 18 bases between. CDR1 and CDR2 (germline): SEHNR, FQNEAQ (reference sequence). The CDR3 reads CASSGGSIYNEQYF. CDR3 nucleotide sequence: TGTGCCAGCAGCGGAGGGTCCATCTACAATGAGCAGTACTTC.

Remarks on this clonotype: Possible read error: a much larger clone is one base away. The gene calls are TRBV7-8 and TRBJ2-1; TRBD2 matches 7 bases. Looked up from germline, CDR1 is SGHVS and CDR2 is FQNEAQ. This CDR3 spans 15 amino acids. CDR3 sequence reads: CASSFPGTNYNGQFF. CDR3 DNA: TGTGCCAGCAGCTTTCCCGGGACTAACTACAATGGGCAGTTCTTC.

This clonotype has only a few counts. The chain employs TRBV29-1 and TRBJ1-2, with D uncertain. The CDR3 runs 11 residues. V was shortened by 4 bases and J by 5 bases, with 8 bases between the two germline ends. Germline lookup yields CDR1 SQVTM and CDR2 ANQGSEA. CDR3: CSVVETYGYTF. CDR3 nucleotides: TGCAGCGTTGTGGAGACTTATGGCTACACCTTC.